The clone carrying this T cell receptor beta chain has just one count. What it recognizes is unknown. These data belong to a study of cytomegalovirus exposure and HLA in healthy donors. Points from the study as a whole: A later analysis reportedly found fewer N-insertions in an Asian-associated ancestry cluster than the roughly 700-donor mean. In vitro experiments confirmed that three CMV-associated chains were specific for CMV antigens. High sensitivity and specificity were reportedly achieved when the classifier diagnosed cytomegalovirus status. Later, TCR association rates were found to vary by HLA locus, highest for DRB1 and lowest for HLA-C.

The germline V gene has CDR1 LGHNA and CDR2 YSLEER. The trim removed 3 bases at V and 10 bases at J, leaving 11 bases unmatched. This CDR3 has 14 residues. Primers: 60 Vbeta forward and 13 Jbeta reverse. Profiled with immunoSEQ multiplex PCR; TCRdb holds only in-frame clones, not every one. The data show some 120,000 clones, about 84% seen once. Sequencing was carried out using PBMCs. This receptor was identified in a man between 35 and 55 years old in good health and CMV-seronegative. V is TRBV4-3 and J is TRBJ2-7, with 8 bases that match TRBD1. The CDR3 sequence is CASSQDRAGFRQYF. CDR3 in DNA: TGCGCCAGCAGCCAGGACAGGGCTGGGTTCCGTCAGTACTTC.